Sequencing of this T cell receptor (beta chain) was carried out in a study of cytomegalovirus exposure and HLA in healthy donors. Study background: Approximately 180 million T cells yielded roughly 100 million unique TCR beta sequences, as an earlier analysis found. Study-level results: Analyzed later, association rates of TCRs varied across HLA loci, with DRB1 most and HLA-C fewest. A prior analysis recorded that most TCR beta V segments were productive about 87% or about 30% of the time.

Both 60 Vbeta primers and 13 Jbeta primers went into the PCR. Source study methods: Later, 80 million or so unique TCR beta chains were counted in an analysis, and some 10 million of them were shared. Sequencing was performed with immunoSEQ multiplex PCR; in TCRdb, only in-frame clones are kept and a portion is missing. The V and J calls and clone size were taken over from that table, and D and trimming were inferred from the DNA. Of roughly 100,000 clones in the sample, roughly a tenth were seen once. V shed 4 bases, J shed 4 bases, and the junction held 5 bases outside the gene matches. In germline, CDR1 is SNHLY, CDR2 FYNNEI. The CDR3 runs to 14 residues. On this clone: What it binds is unknown.

Sequenced material: PBMCs. The chain links TRBV2 to TRBJ2-7; 9 bases fit TRBD1. This TCR came from a man between 50 and 59 years old in good health and CMV-seropositive. CDR3 coding DNA: TGTGCCAGCAGTGCGACAGGGGGGAAATACGAGCAGTACTTC. Protein sequence: CASSATGGKYEQYF.